The 15 T cell receptor beta chains below all came from one sample that was sequenced in a study of blood T cell repertoires in COVID-19. TCRdb keeps only in-frame clones here, not all; method: immunoSEQ multiplex PCR. This sample carries roughly 230,000 clones, approximately 89% of them seen once, and the ten largest clones take roughly 4.8%. Sequencing input: peripheral blood. Receptors originate from a woman aged 40 to 49 who had recovered from COVID-19.

The chain is built from TRBV12-5 and TRBJ1-2, with D perhaps matching TRBD1 (6 bases). This CDR3 contains 16 residues. Trimming took 3 bases from V and 9 from J, leaving 23 bases between them. The germline gives CDR1 LGHNT, CDR2 FRNRAP. DNA of the CDR3: TGTGCTAGTGGTTTAGATATACAGGGTAGTGGCAGGAGCTACACCTTC. Its protein product is CASGLDIQGSGRSYTF.

The CDR3 nucleotides read TGCGCCAGCAGCCGCCTAAACCGCGACAGTGAGACCCAGTACTTC. This sequence encodes CASSRLNRDSETQYF. The genes are TRBV4-1 and TRBJ2-5; TRBD1 might be the D (5 bases). The CDR3 loop spans 15 amino acids. The V and J ends lost 4 bases and 5 bases respectively, with 17 bases between them. Germline CDR1 is MGHRA and CDR2 is YSYEKL.

V and J are TRBV5-6 and TRBJ2-4; TRBD1 might be the D (6 bases). Germline lookup yields CDR1 SGHDT and CDR2 YYEEEE. CDR3 size: 12 residues. V was clipped by 4 bases and J by 10 bases, with 12 bases between them. DNA of the CDR3: TGTGCCAGCAGCCTAACAGGGATTATTCAGTACTTC. Its translation is CASSLTGIIQYF.

The chain employs TRBV9 and TRBJ1-6; 7 nucleotides align to TRBD1. This CDR3 is 13 amino acids long. Trimming took 2 bases from V and 8 from J; bases not matched to a gene: 1. The V gene's germline CDR1 is SGDLS and CDR2 YYNGEE. This CDR3 is CASSVQGDSPLHF. DNA of the CDR3: TGTGCCAGCAGCGTGCAGGGGGATTCACCCCTCCACTTT.

This chain links TRBV25-1 with TRBJ2-1; weak D call: TRBD2 (6 bases). The V end lost 1 base, the J end lost 5 bases, and 15 bases lay between the germline ends. The CDR3 covers 16 residues. Looked up from germline, CDR1 is MGHDK and CDR2 is SYGVNS. The CDR3 loop is CASSELRGTDDNEQFF. CDR3 nucleotides: TGTGCCAGCAGTGAATTGCGGGGCACTGACGACAATGAGCAGTTCTTC.

V is TRBV30 and J is TRBJ1-2, with TRBD1 matching 9 bases. With V trimmed by 5 bases and J by 8 bases, 15 bases remained unmatched. Germline values: CDR1 GTSNPN, CDR2 SVGIG (reference sequence). The CDR3 length is 15 residues. The CDR3: CAWHRDRATERGYTF. CDR3 in DNA: TGTGCCTGGCACCGGGACAGGGCCACCGAACGGGGCTACACCTTC.

V usage is TRBV5-1 and J usage is TRBJ2-7; 7 bases align to TRBD1. J was trimmed by 5 bases and V by 3 bases; bases with no gene match: 11. The CDR3 spans 15 residues. The germline gives CDR1 SGHRS, CDR2 YFSETQ. CDR3 region: CASSSQGLRGHEQYF. The CDR3 DNA reads as TGCGCCAGCAGCTCTCAAGGATTGAGGGGGCACGAGCAGTACTTC.

The chain combines TRBV24-1 with TRBJ2-1; no firm D call. The V gene lost 3 bases and the J gene lost 7 bases, with 15 bases spanning the gap. Germline V CDR1 and CDR2: KGHDR, SFDVKD. The CDR3 is made up of 15 amino acids. The chain's CDR3 is CATSDPWAPFNEQFF. In DNA form, the CDR3 reads TGTGCCACCAGTGATCCCTGGGCACCCTTTAATGAGCAGTTCTTC.

This clone was seen only once. The J gene is TRBJ1-2, the V gene TRBV27; a weak D match, TRBD1 (5 bases). This CDR3 spans 14 amino acids. Looked up from germline, CDR1 is MNHEY and CDR2 is SMNVEV (reference sequence). Trimming shortened V by 2 bases and J by 2 bases, and 9 bases separated the two germline ends. The CDR3 sequence: CASSLGRGNYGYTF. The CDR3 bases are TGTGCCAGCAGTTTAGGGCGGGGCAACTATGGCTACACCTTC.

The V gene is TRBV9, the J gene TRBJ1-5, with D perhaps matching TRBD1 (5 bases). The CDR3 covers 13 residues. V was cut by 1 base and J by 11 bases, with 13 bases left in between. Germline V gives CDR1 SGDLS, CDR2 YYNGEE. CDR3 sequence: CASSVRQGSSQHF. The CDR3 region has the DNA TGTGCCAGCAGCGTAAGGCAGGGTTCGTCCCAGCATTTT.

This chain links TRBV15 with TRBJ2-7; 8 nucleotides align to TRBD1. CDR1 LNHNV and CDR2 YYDKDF come from the germline V gene (reference sequence). The ends lost 4 bases at V and 4 bases at J; junction bases unmatched: 3. This CDR3 comprises 13 residues. CDR3 protein: CATSNYRGYEQYF. The CDR3 DNA reads as TGTGCCACCAGCAATTACAGGGGGTACGAGCAGTACTTC.

The gene calls are TRBV28 and TRBJ2-7, with a possible D match to TRBD2 (6 bases). Trimming pared 2 bases from V and 2 bases from J, leaving 7 bases between. CDR3 length: 13 amino acids. The germline CDR1 and CDR2 sequences are MDHEN and SYDVKM. The CDR3 coding sequence is TGTGCCAGCAGTTTAGGAGGGCCCTACGAGCAGTACTTC. Its translation: CASSLGGPYEQYF.

The chain couples TRBV4-1 to TRBJ1-1, with D possibly matching TRBD1 (6 bases). The CDR3 spans 15 residues. Germline V gene data show CDR1 as MGHRA and CDR2 as YSYEKL. V lost 0 bases to trimming and J lost 1 base, with 9 bases between them. In DNA form, the CDR3 reads TGCGCCAGCAGCCAAGACCCAGGGGCGAACACTGAAGCTTTCTTT. It specifies CASSQDPGANTEAFF.

This chain links TRBV6-1 with TRBJ1-4; D ambiguous. CDR1 MNHNS and CDR2 SASEGT come from the germline V gene. V lost 2 bases to trimming and J lost 7 bases, with 14 bases between them. This CDR3 spans 15 amino acids. Written as DNA, the CDR3 is TGTGCCAGCAGTGAATCAGTGGCGGTCCTTGAAAAACTGTTTTTT. It encodes CASSESVAVLEKLFF.

This chain links TRBV19 with TRBJ1-4; the match to TRBD1 covers 9 bases. Germline-derived CDR1 and CDR2 are LNHDA and SQIVND (reference sequence). V was pared by 4 bases and J by 11 bases, with 17 bases of the junction left unmatched. The CDR3 totals 17 residues. CDR3 residues: CASSTRTGVSPARKLFF. The CDR3 DNA is TGTGCCAGTAGTACACGGACAGGGGTGTCGCCCGCTCGGAAACTGTTTTTT.